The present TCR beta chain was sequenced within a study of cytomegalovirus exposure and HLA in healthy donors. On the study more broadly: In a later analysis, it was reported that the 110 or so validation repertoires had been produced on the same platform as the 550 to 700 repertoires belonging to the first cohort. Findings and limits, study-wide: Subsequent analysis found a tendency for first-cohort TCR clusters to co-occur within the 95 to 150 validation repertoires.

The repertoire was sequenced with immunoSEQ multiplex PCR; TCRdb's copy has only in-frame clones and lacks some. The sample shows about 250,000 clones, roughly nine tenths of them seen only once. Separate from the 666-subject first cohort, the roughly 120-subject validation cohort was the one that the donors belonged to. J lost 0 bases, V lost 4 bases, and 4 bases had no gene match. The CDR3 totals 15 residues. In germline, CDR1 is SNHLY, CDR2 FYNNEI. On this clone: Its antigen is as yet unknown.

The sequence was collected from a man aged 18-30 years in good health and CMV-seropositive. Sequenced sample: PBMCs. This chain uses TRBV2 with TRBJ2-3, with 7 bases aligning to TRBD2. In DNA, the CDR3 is TGTGCCAGCAGTGTAGAAGCGGGAAGCACAGATACGCAGTATTTT. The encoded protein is CASSVEAGSTDTQYF.